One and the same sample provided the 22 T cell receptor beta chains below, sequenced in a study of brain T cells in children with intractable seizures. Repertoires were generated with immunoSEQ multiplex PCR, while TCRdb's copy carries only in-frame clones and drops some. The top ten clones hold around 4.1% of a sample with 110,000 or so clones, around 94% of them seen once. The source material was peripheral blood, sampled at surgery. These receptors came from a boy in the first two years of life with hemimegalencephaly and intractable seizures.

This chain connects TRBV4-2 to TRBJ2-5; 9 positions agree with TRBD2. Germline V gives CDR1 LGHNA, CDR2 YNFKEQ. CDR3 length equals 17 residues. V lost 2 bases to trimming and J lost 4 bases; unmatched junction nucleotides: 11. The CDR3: CASSQNPGLAGRETQYF. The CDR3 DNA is TGTGCCAGCAGCCAAAACCCCGGGCTAGCGGGAAGAGAGACCCAGTACTTC.

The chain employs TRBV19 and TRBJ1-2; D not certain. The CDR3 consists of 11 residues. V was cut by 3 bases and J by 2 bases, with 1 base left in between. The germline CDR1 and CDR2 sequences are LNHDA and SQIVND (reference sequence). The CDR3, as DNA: TGTGCCAGTAGTATCAACTATGGCTACACCTTC. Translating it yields CASSINYGYTF.

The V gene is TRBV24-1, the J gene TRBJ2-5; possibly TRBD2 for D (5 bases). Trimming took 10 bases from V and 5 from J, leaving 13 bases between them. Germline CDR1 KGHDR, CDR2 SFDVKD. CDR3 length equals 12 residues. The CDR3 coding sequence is TGTGCCACTCGGGGTTTTGCGGAGACCCAGTACTTC. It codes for CATRGFAETQYF.

The CDR3 region is CASSWGGSNEKLFF. The DNA of the CDR3 is TGCGCCAGCAGCTGGGGGGGGTCTAATGAAAAACTGTTTTTT. The V and J genes are TRBV5-1 and TRBJ1-4; D perhaps matches TRBD1 (5 bases). The germline V gene has CDR1 SGHRS and CDR2 YFSETQ. The CDR3 has 14 residues. Trimming took off 3 bases at V and 3 bases at J, with 9 bases between the two ends.

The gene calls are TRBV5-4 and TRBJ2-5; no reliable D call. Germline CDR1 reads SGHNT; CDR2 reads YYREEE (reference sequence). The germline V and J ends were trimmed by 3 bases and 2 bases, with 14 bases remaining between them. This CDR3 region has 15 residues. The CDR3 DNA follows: TGTGCCAGCAGCTCATCGAGACATAAACAAGAGACCCAGTACTTC. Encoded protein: CASSSSRHKQETQYF.

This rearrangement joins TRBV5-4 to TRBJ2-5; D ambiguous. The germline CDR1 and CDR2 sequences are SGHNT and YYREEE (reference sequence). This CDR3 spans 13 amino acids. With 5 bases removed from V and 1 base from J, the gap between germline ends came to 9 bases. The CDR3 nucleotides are TGTGCCAGCAGTGGACGTTCCCAAGAGACCCAGTACTTC. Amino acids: CASSGRSQETQYF.

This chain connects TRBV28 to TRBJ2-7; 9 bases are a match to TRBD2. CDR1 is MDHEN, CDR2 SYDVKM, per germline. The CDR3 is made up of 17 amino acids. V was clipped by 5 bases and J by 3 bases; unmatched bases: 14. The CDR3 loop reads CASSPLGPAGGLYEQYF. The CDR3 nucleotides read TGTGCCAGCAGTCCACTGGGTCCAGCGGGAGGCCTCTACGAGCAGTACTTC.

CDR3 loop: CASSARTDTQYF. For the CDR3, the DNA is TGTGCCAGCAGCGCCCGCACAGATACGCAGTATTTT. The genes are TRBV11-2 and TRBJ2-3; D gene uncertain. Per germline, CDR1 SGHAT and CDR2 FQNNGV. The CDR3 totals 12 residues. V lost 5 bases, J lost 1 base, and 4 bases lay in between.

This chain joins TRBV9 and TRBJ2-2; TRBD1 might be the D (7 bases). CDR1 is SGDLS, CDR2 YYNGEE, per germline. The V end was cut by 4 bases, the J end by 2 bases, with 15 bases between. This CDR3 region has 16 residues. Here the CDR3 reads CASSLRGTVNTGELFF. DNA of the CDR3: TGTGCCAGCAGCCTCCGCGGGACAGTAAACACCGGGGAGCTGTTTTTT.

The CDR3: CASSLEGDWSGYTF. Here the CDR3 DNA reads TGCGCCAGCAGCTTGGAAGGGGATTGGAGTGGCTACACCTTC. This rearrangement joins TRBV5-1 to TRBJ1-2, with D possibly TRBD1 on 5 matching bases. The germline V gene encodes CDR1 SGHRS and CDR2 YFSETQ. V was clipped by 0 bases and J by 7 bases, with 13 bases between them. The CDR3 extends over 14 amino acids.

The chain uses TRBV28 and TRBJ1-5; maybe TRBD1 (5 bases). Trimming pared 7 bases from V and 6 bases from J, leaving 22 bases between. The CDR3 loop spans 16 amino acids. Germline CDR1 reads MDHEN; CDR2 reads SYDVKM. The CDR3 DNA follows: TGTGCCAGCACTGATCTGGGGCGGTCCAGTTCTCAGCCCCAGCATTTT. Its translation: CASTDLGRSSSQPQHF.

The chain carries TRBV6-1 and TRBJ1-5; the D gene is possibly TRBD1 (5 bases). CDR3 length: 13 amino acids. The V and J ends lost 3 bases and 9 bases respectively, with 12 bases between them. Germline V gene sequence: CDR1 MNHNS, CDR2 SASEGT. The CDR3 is CASSDRVIRPQHF. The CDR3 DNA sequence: TGTGCCAGCAGTGACAGGGTAATAAGGCCCCAGCATTTT.

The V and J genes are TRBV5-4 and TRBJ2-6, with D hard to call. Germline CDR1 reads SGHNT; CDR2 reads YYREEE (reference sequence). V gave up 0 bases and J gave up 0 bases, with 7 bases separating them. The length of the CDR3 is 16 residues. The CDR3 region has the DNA TGTGCCAGCAGCTTGGGAGTCCTCTCTGGGGCCAACGTCCTGACTTTC. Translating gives CASSLGVLSGANVLTF.

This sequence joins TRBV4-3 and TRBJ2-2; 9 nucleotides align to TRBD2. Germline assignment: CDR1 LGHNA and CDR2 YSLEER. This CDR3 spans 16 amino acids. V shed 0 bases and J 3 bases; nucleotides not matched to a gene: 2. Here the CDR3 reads CASSQEAGGHTGELFF. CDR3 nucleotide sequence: TGCGCCAGCAGCCAAGAAGCGGGAGGTCACACCGGGGAGCTGTTTTTT.

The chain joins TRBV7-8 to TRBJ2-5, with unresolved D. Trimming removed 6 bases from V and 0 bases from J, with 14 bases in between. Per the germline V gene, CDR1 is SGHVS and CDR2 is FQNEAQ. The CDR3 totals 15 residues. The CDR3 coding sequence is TGTGCCAGCAGGGCGACATGGGCGCACCAAGAGACCCAGTACTTC. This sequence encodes CASRATWAHQETQYF.

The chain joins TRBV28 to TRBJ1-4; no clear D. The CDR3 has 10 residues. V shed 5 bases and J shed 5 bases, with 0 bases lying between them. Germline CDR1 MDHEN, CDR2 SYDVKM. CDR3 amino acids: CASSNEKLFF. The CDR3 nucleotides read TGTGCCAGCAGTAATGAAAAACTGTTTTTT.

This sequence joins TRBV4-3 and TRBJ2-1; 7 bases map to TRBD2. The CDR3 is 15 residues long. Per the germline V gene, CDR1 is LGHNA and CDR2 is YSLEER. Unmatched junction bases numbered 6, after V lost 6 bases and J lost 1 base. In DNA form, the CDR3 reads TGCGCCAGCAGACTGACTAGCAGGTCCTACAATGAGCAGTTCTTC. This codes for CASRLTSRSYNEQFF.

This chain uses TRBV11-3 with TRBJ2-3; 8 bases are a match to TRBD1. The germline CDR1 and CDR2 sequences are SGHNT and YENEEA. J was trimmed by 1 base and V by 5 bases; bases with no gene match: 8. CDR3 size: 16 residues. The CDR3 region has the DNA TGTGCCAGCAGCCCCCCTCCGGACAGGGGCACAGATACGCAGTATTTT. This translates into CASSPPPDRGTDTQYF. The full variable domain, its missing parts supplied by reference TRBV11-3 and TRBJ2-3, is EAGVVQSPRYKIIEKKQPVAFWCNPISGHNTLYWYLQNLGQGPELLIRYENEEAVDDSQLPKDRFSAERLKGVDSTLKIQPAELGDSAVYLCASSPPPDRGTDTQYFGPGTRLTVL.

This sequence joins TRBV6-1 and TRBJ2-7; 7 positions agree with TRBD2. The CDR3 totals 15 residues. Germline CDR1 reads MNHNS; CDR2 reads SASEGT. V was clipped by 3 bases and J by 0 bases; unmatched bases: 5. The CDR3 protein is CASSEWDYSSYEQYF. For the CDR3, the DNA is TGTGCCAGCAGTGAGTGGGACTATAGCTCCTACGAGCAGTACTTC.

This chain's CDR3 is CASSFGTSYNEQFF. CDR3 DNA sequence: TGTGCCAGCAGCTTCGGGACTAGCTACAATGAGCAGTTCTTC. V usage is TRBV7-2 and J usage is TRBJ2-1, with 8 bases fitting TRBD2. Trimming removed 3 bases from V and 3 bases from J; junction bases left unmatched: 1. The CDR3 covers 14 residues. CDR1 and CDR2 (germline): SGHTA, FQGNSA.

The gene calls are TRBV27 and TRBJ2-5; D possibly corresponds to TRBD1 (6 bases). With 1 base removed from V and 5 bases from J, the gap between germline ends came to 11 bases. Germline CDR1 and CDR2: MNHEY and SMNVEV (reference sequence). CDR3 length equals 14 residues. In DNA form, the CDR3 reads TGTGCCAGCAGTTTATTAGGGGGTGGGGAGACCCAGTACTTC. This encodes CASSLLGGGETQYF.

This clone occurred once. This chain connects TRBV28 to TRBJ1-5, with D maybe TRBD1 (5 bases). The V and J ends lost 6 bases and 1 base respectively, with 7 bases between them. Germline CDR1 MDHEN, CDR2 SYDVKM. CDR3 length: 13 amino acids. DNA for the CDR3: TGTGCCAGCAGGGGGGACAGCAATCAGCCCCAGCATTTT. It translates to CASRGDSNQPQHF.